What follows is one T cell receptor (beta chain) and its context. This sample stems from a study of T cell changes during pregnancy in multiple sclerosis. Germline V gene data show CDR1 as SGHRS and CDR2 as YFSETQ. V was clipped by 3 bases and J by 4 bases, with 17 bases between them. The CDR3 spans 16 residues. Produced via immunoSEQ multiplex PCR; TCRdb's table is partial and in-frame only. The sample consists of 49,000 or so clones, 92% of them appearing once. The starting material was peripheral blood, obtained in the third trimester of pregnancy. The sequence was obtained from a female donor with multiple sclerosis, enrolled in a pregnancy study. V usage is TRBV5-1 and J usage is TRBJ1-3; D gene uncertain. This CDR3 is CASSWSAPEGGNTIYF. Written as DNA, the CDR3 is TGCGCCAGCAGCTGGTCGGCCCCGGAGGGAGGAAACACCATATATTTT. The full variable domain, its missing parts supplied by reference TRBV5-1 and TRBJ1-3, is KAGVTQTPRYLIKTRGQQVTLSCSPISGHRSVSWYQQTPGQGLQFLFEYFSETQRNKGNFPGRFSGRQFSNSRSEMNVSTLELGDSALYLCASSWSAPEGGNTIYFGEGSWLTVV.